This is a list of T cell receptor beta chains from one sample in a study of blood T cell repertoires in COVID-19. Repertoires were generated with immunoSEQ multiplex PCR, while TCRdb's copy carries only in-frame clones and drops some. This sample has approximately 270,000 clones, with roughly 86% found just once. What was sequenced was peripheral blood. These receptors were obtained from a man between 35 and 55 years old with active or convalescent COVID-19. The CDR3 runs from the conserved cysteine through the conserved F or W. A D gene is named only where the DNA matches it firmly. For some rows the clone size is stated as once, few or many, or as a class when expanded; others skip it.

v_call,d_call,j_call,clone_size,cdr3_aa,cdr3_nt
TRBV24-1,TRBD2,TRBJ2-2,.,CATSDLREGQGTGELFF,TGTGCCACCAGTGATTTGCGGGAGGGCCAAGGCACCGGGGAGCTGTTTTTT
TRBV9,.,TRBJ1-4,.,CASSVEVQGGEKLFF,TGTGCCAGCAGCGTAGAGGTACAGGGTGGGGAAAAACTGTTTTTT
TRBV27,.,TRBJ1-6,.,CASSSLPQGSSPLHF,TGTGCCAGCAGTTCCCTCCCCCAGGGCTCTTCACCCCTCCACTTT
TRBV18,.,TRBJ2-7,.,CASSPGGDMTLKQYF,TGTGCCAGCTCACCGGGAGGCGACATGACACTAAAGCAGTACTTC
TRBV19,.,TRBJ1-2,.,CASSIFFDRSFYGYTF,TGTGCCAGTAGTATCTTCTTCGACAGGTCGTTCTATGGCTACACCTTC
TRBV6-1,.,TRBJ1-2,.,CASSELTGPDYGYTF,TGTGCCAGCAGTGAATTAACAGGGCCAGACTATGGCTACACCTTC
TRBV6-6,TRBD2,TRBJ2-7,.,CASSTLGGEQYF,TGTGCCAGCAGTACCCTGGGAGGGGAGCAGTACTTC
TRBV10-3,.,TRBJ2-5,few,CAIRGIGPRGETQYF,TGTGCCATCAGGGGTATCGGACCGAGGGGGGAGACCCAGTACTTC
TRBV30,.,TRBJ1-3,.,CAWSTMSGNTIYF,TGTGCCTGGAGTACTATGTCCGGAAACACCATATATTTT
TRBV9,TRBD2,TRBJ2-1,.,CASSIDLSGRIPNEQFF,TGTGCCAGCAGCATCGATTTAAGCGGGAGAATTCCCAATGAGCAGTTCTTC
TRBV6-1,.,TRBJ2-1,.,CASSERNRGPHEQFF,TGTGCCAGCAGTGAAAGAAATCGAGGCCCCCATGAGCAGTTCTTC
TRBV3-1/TRBV3-2,.,TRBJ2-2,.,CASSHRTLANTGELFF,TGTGCCAGCAGCCATAGAACCCTCGCGAACACCGGGGAGCTGTTTTTT
TRBV27,TRBD2,TRBJ2-7,.,CASSPRPSGRYEQYF,TGTGCCAGCAGTCCGCGGCCTAGCGGACGCTACGAGCAGTACTTC
TRBV7-2,.,TRBJ2-1,.,CASSFRLNSGEQFF,TGTGCCAGCAGCTTTCGGTTAAATTCGGGTGAGCAGTTCTTC
TRBV6-5,.,TRBJ2-7,.,CASRVPGGGYEQYF,TGTGCCAGCAGGGTTCCCGGAGGTGGTTACGAGCAGTACTTC
TRBV6-5,.,TRBJ1-3,.,CASRTPNSGNTIYF,TGTGCCAGCAGGACACCCAACTCTGGAAACACCATATATTTT
TRBV5-4,.,TRBJ2-7,many,CASHVGDEQYF,TGTGCCAGCCACGTAGGGGACGAGCAGTACTTC
TRBV9,TRBD1,TRBJ2-2,once,CASSVLAGGNTGELFF,TGTGCCAGCAGCGTCTTGGCAGGGGGCAACACCGGGGAGCTGTTTTTT
TRBV6-5,TRBD2,TRBJ2-1,.,CASRGGLAGHNEQFF,TGTGCCAGCAGGGGGGGACTAGCGGGACACAATGAGCAGTTCTTC
TRBV14,.,TRBJ1-1,once,CASSRSGVEAFF,TGTGCCAGCAGCCGATCCGGGGTCGAAGCTTTCTTT
TRBV6-5,TRBD1,TRBJ1-2,.,CASRGQGLGFGYTF,TGTGCCAGCAGAGGACAGGGTTTAGGATTTGGGTACACCTTC
TRBV24-1,.,TRBJ1-1,.,CATSVAANTEAFF,TGTGCCACCAGTGTGGCGGCAAACACTGAAGCTTTCTTT
TRBV23-1,.,TRBJ1-5,.,CASSQSGGSNQPQHF,TGCGCCAGCAGTCAATCAGGAGGTAGCAATCAGCCCCAGCATTTT
TRBV6-4,TRBD1,TRBJ2-2,.,CASSQDRSTGELFF,TGTGCCAGCAGTCAGGACAGGAGCACCGGGGAGCTGTTTTTT
TRBV2,TRBD1,TRBJ1-2,.,CASIDRETF,TGTGCCAGCATAGACAGGGAAACCTTC
TRBV6-5,.,TRBJ1-3,.,CASSWELGNTIYF,TGTGCCAGCAGTTGGGAGTTGGGAAACACCATATATTTT
TRBV7-2,TRBD1,TRBJ1-6,.,CASSLSAAGGRSPLHF,TGTGCCAGCAGCTTATCGGCGGCAGGGGGTCGCTCACCCCTCCACTTT
TRBV5-1,.,TRBJ2-3,.,CARPTTPRAYTDTQYF,TGCGCCAGACCGACCACCCCCAGGGCCTACACAGATACGCAGTATTTT
TRBV30,TRBD2,TRBJ2-7,once,CAWSTSPTSGRHEQYF,TGTGCCTGGAGTACTAGCCCGACTAGCGGGAGGCACGAGCAGTACTTC
TRBV27,TRBD1,TRBJ1-2,.,CASSYMARQGDGYTF,TGTGCCAGCAGTTATATGGCGAGACAGGGCGATGGCTACACCTTC
TRBV5-1,.,TRBJ1-4,.,CASTQGTTNEKLFF,TGCGCCAGCACCCAGGGAACAACTAATGAAAAACTGTTTTTT
TRBV6-5,.,TRBJ2-7,once,CASSYREGSEQYF,TGTGCCAGCAGTTATAGAGAGGGTTCCGAGCAGTACTTC
TRBV6-1,.,TRBJ1-5,.,CASSGSGAAYSNQPQHF,TGTGCCAGCAGTGGGTCAGGGGCCGCTTATAGCAATCAGCCCCAGCATTTT
TRBV20-1,.,TRBJ1-2,few,CSATYPGGYTF,TGCAGTGCTACCTACCCGGGAGGCTACACCTTC
TRBV7-2,TRBD1,TRBJ1-1,.,CASSRELDRGEAFF,TGTGCCAGCAGCAGGGAATTGGACAGGGGAGAAGCTTTCTTT
TRBV10-1,.,TRBJ2-2,few,CASSGANTGELFF,TGCGCCAGCAGTGGAGCGAACACCGGGGAGCTGTTTTTT
TRBV7-9,TRBD2,TRBJ2-7,.,CASSSPGGVSEQYF,TGTGCCAGCAGCTCACCTGGGGGGGTCTCCGAGCAGTACTTC
TRBV29-1,TRBD2,TRBJ2-7,.,CSVPSWTSGKEGYEQYF,TGCAGCGTACCATCCTGGACTAGCGGTAAGGAGGGTTACGAGCAGTACTTC
TRBV18,.,TRBJ1-2,.,CASSPPSAGQTYGYTF,TGTGCCAGCTCACCACCGTCGGCAGGCCAGACATATGGCTACACCTTC
TRBV28,TRBD1,TRBJ1-6,.,CASSLTGDNSPLHF,TGTGCCAGCAGTCTCACAGGGGATAATTCACCCCTCCACTTT